The entry below gives a single T cell receptor beta chain sequence along with its context. This sample stems from a study of glioma-infiltrating T cells after dendritic cell vaccination. About the study: Dendritic cells derived from monocytes and pulsed with autologous tumor lysate formed the vaccine.

The protocol was immunoSEQ multiplex PCR, while the TCRdb copy is restricted to in-frame clones and leaves out a portion. This table has 75,000 to 85,000 clones, 80% to 90% appearing once. The germline gives CDR1 SGHRS, CDR2 YFSETQ. The CDR3 loop spans 15 amino acids. V shed 0 bases and J shed 7 bases, with 16 bases lying between them. The time point: after dendritic cell vaccination, including at tumor progression/relapse. J is TRBJ1-2 and V is TRBV5-1, with unresolved D. This TCR derives from a human donor with glioblastoma. Sequencing was performed on blood, taken after dendritic cell vaccination. CDR3 sequence: CASSLDGNFLAGYTF. As DNA, the CDR3 is TGCGCCAGCAGCTTGGATGGCAATTTTTTAGCTGGCTACACCTTC.